These 5 T cell receptor beta chains were sequenced from one sample in a study of T cell changes during pregnancy in multiple sclerosis. Repertoires were generated with immunoSEQ multiplex PCR, while TCRdb's copy carries only in-frame clones and drops some. The profile shows about 93,000 clones, about 92% of them singletons. The material was peripheral blood, obtained after pregnancy. The receptors shown here come from a female donor with multiple sclerosis, enrolled in a pregnancy study.

This clone was detected once. The CDR3 DNA is TGTGCCAGCAGCCAATTGGGCCGGGGAGCAACTAATGAAAAACTGTTTTTT. It translates to CASSQLGRGATNEKLFF. The chain combines TRBV16 with TRBJ1-4; no definite D call. Germline CDR1 and CDR2: KGHSY and FQNENV. V was trimmed by 1 base and J by 0 bases, leaving 12 bases between them. The CDR3 loop spans 17 amino acids.

This clone turned up a few times. The DNA of the CDR3 is TGCGCCAGCAGCCAAGATCCCACTAACGCTGAAGCTTTCTTT. Translating gives CASSQDPTNAEAFF. The V gene is TRBV4-3, the J gene TRBJ1-1; D gene ambiguous. The CDR3 is made up of 14 amino acids. The V end lost 0 bases, the J end lost 6 bases, and 11 bases lay between the germline ends. The germline gives CDR1 LGHNA, CDR2 YSLEER.

V is TRBV7-2 and J is TRBJ2-2, with 12 positions matching TRBD2. CDR1 is SGHTA and CDR2 is FQGNSA in the germline V gene. V shed 6 bases and J 6 bases; nucleotides not matched to a gene: 5. The CDR3 length is 15 residues. CDR3 region: CASSRLAGEAGELFF. For the CDR3, the DNA is TGTGCCAGCAGTCGACTAGCGGGAGAAGCCGGGGAGCTGTTTTTT.

This chain uses TRBV2 with TRBJ1-2; possibly TRBD1 for D (6 bases). V gave up 8 bases and J gave up 4 bases, with 14 bases separating them. CDR3 length: 13 residues. CDR1 and CDR2 from the germline V gene are SNHLY and FYNNEI. This chain's CDR3 is CASVREGGYGYTF. Here the CDR3 DNA reads TGTGCCAGCGTCAGGGAAGGGGGCTATGGCTACACCTTC.

The J gene is TRBJ2-5, the V gene TRBV27; D is perhaps TRBD2 (5 bases). The germline V gene encodes CDR1 MNHEY and CDR2 SMNVEV (reference sequence). The V and J ends lost 6 bases and 0 bases respectively, with 8 bases between them. The length of the CDR3 is 13 residues. The CDR3 DNA follows: TGTGCCAGCAGATTAGCGAACCAAGAGACCCAGTACTTC. Encoded protein: CASRLANQETQYF.